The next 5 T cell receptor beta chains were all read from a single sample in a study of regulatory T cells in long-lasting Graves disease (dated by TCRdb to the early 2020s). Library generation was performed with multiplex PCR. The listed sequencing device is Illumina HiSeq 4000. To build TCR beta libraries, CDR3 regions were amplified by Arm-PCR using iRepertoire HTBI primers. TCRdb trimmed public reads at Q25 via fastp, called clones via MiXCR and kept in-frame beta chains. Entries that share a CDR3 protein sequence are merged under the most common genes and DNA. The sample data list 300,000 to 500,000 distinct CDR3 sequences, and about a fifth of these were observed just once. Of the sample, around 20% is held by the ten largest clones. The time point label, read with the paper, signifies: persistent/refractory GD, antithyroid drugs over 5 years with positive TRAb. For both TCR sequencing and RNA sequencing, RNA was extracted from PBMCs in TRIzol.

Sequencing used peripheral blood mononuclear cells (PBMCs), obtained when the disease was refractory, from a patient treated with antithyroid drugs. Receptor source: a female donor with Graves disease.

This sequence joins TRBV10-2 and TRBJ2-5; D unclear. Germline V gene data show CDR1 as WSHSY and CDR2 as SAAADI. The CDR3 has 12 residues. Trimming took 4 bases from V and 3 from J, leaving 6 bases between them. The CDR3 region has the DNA TGCGCCAGCAGTGCTTTCGAAGAGACCCAGTACTTC. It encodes CASSAFEETQYF.

In nucleotides, the CDR3 is TGTGCCTGGTGGGCCTCCACCGGGGAGCTGTTTTTT. Amino acids: CAWWASTGELFF. The chain links TRBV30 to TRBJ2-2; D is uncertain. This CDR3 contains 12 residues. CDR1 is GTSNPN, CDR2 SVGIG, per germline (reference sequence). V lost 5 bases and J 4 bases, leaving 8 bases between the germline ends.

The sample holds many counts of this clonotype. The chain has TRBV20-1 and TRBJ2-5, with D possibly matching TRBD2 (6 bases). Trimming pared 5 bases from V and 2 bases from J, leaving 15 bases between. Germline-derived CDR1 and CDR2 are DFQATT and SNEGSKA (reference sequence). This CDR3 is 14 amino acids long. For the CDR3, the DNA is TGCAGTGCTTCCTTAACGGACTATCAAGAGACCCAGTACTTC. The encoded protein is CSASLTDYQETQYF.

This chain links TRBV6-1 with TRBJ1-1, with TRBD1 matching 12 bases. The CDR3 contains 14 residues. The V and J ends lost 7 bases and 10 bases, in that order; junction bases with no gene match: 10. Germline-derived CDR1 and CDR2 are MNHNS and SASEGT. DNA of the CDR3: TGTGCCAGCAAACCGGGACAGGGGGCCCGGATAGCTTTCTTT. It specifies CASKPGQGARIAFF.

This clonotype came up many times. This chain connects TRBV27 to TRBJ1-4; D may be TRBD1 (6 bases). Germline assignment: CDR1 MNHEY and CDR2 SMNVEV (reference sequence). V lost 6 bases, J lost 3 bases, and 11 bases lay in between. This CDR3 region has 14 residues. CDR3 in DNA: TGTGCCAGCAGCCCACAGGGCCCTAATGAAAAACTGTTTTTT. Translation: CASSPQGPNEKLFF.